The 14 T cell receptor beta chains below were found in one sample sequenced in a study of long-term antiretroviral therapy in people with HIV (dated by TCRdb to between 2021 and 2022). Sequencing of the TRB variable region was done with the immunoSEQ hsTCRB v3.0 assay at survey level resolution. Here the immuneACCESS table is served through TCRdb, limited to in-frame sequences with V and J called. Missing clones are a known gap in these copies; in checked studies unresolved V genes cover under half, and the rest lacks a known reason. For this sample there are approximately 18,000 clones; about nine tenths appear just once. The ten most abundant clones make up roughly 9% of the sample. The specimen comprised unsorted PBMCs, sampled 3 years after starting antiretroviral therapy. The source is a man between 45 and 60 years old with HIV.

This chain connects TRBV6-6 to TRBJ2-1; 8 bases are shared with TRBD2. CDR1 is MNHNY and CDR2 is SVGAGI in the germline V gene (reference sequence). V dropped 6 bases and J dropped 4; count of bases not matched to a gene: 8. The CDR3 spans 15 residues. The CDR3 coding sequence is TGTGCCAGCAGCCTCACTAGCGGCCATTACAATGAGCAGTTCTTC. Its translation: CASSLTSGHYNEQFF.

This chain connects TRBV19 to TRBJ2-1, with 9 positions matching TRBD2. The CDR3 runs to 16 residues. The V gene end was trimmed by 5 bases and the J gene end by 7 bases; junction bases not matched to a gene: 12. CDR1 is LNHDA, CDR2 SQIVND, per germline (reference sequence). The CDR3: CASSPYQGLAGNEQFF. CDR3 nucleotide sequence: TGTGCCAGTAGTCCCTACCAGGGACTAGCAGGAAATGAGCAGTTCTTC.

This chain connects TRBV19 to TRBJ2-2; D may match TRBD1 or TRBD2 (6 bases each). CDR3 length equals 15 residues. The V end was cut by 6 bases, the J end by 0 bases, with 11 bases between. Per germline, CDR1 LNHDA and CDR2 SQIVND (reference sequence). CDR3 nucleotide sequence: TGTGCCAGTAGAGGGGGGCATACGAACACCGGGGAGCTGTTTTTT. Amino acids: CASRGGHTNTGELFF.

The chain combines TRBV19 with TRBJ2-7; D could derive from TRBD1 or TRBD2 (5 bases each). CDR3 length: 13 residues. Trimming shortened V by 5 bases and J by 6 bases, and 14 bases separated the two germline ends. Germline V gene data show CDR1 as LNHDA and CDR2 as SQIVND (reference sequence). CDR3 DNA: TGTGCCAGTAGTGCGGGCCAGGGTCTCGAGCAGTACTTC. Its protein product is CASSAGQGLEQYF.

The rearrangement joins TRBV11-3 to TRBJ2-7; 9 nucleotides match TRBD1. Germline CDR1 is SGHNT and CDR2 is YENEEA. The J segment lost 5 bases and the V segment lost 5 bases, leaving 7 bases of the junction unmatched. The CDR3 covers 14 residues. The CDR3 DNA sequence: TGTGCCAGCAGCCCACGGACAGGGGTTGACGAGCAGTACTTC. This gives the protein CASSPRTGVDEQYF.

The chain couples TRBV5-1 to TRBJ1-5, with 8 bases matching TRBD1. The J segment lost 3 bases and the V segment lost 0 bases, leaving 2 bases of the junction unmatched. Germline V gene sequence: CDR1 SGHRS, CDR2 YFSETQ. The CDR3 sequence is 15 residues long. The CDR3 loop is CASSLGTGINQPQHF. Written as DNA, the CDR3 is TGCGCCAGCAGCTTGGGGACAGGGATCAATCAGCCCCAGCATTTT.

The chain uses TRBV11-2 and TRBJ2-7; unclear D gene. Trimming pared 1 base from V and 7 bases from J, leaving 5 bases between. CDR3 size: 11 residues. The germline V gene encodes CDR1 SGHAT and CDR2 FQNNGV. The CDR3 reads CASSLGVEQYF. CDR3 sequence (DNA): TGTGCCAGCAGCTTAGGGGTGGAGCAGTACTTC.

This chain uses TRBV5-6 with TRBJ2-7; 8 bases map to TRBD1. V trimming: 5 bases; J trimming: 6 bases; junction bases outside the gene matches: 4. CDR1 is SGHDT and CDR2 is YYEEEE in the germline V gene. The CDR3 totals 12 residues. DNA of the CDR3: TGTGCCAGCAGATTCGACAGGGGCGAGCAGTACTTC. Protein product: CASRFDRGEQYF.

The J gene is TRBJ2-1, the V gene TRBV4-3, with D unresolved. Germline lookup yields CDR1 LGHNA and CDR2 YSLEER. This CDR3 comprises 15 residues. V lost 1 base to trimming and J lost 6 bases, with 13 bases between them. The DNA for the CDR3 is TGCGCCAGCAGCCAAGGGTCCGGGTTGGGCAATGAGCAGTTCTTC. Translating gives CASSQGSGLGNEQFF.

V gene TRBV29-1 combines with J gene TRBJ1-2; 7 bases align to TRBD1. Per the germline V gene, CDR1 is SQVTM and CDR2 is ANQGSEA. The CDR3 totals 13 residues. V shed 0 bases, J shed 4 bases, and the junction held 2 bases outside the gene matches. CDR3 residues: CSVEDRDSYGYTF. As DNA, the CDR3 is TGCAGCGTTGAAGATCGGGACAGCTATGGCTACACCTTC.

J is TRBJ2-7 and V is TRBV6-1, with D tentatively TRBD1 or TRBD2 (5 bases each). Germline CDR1 and CDR2: MNHNS and SASEGT. Between the trimmed V and J ends, which lost 3 bases and 4 bases, there was a span of 13 bases. CDR3 length: 14 residues. The CDR3 DNA reads as TGTGCCAGCAGTGATGCCGGGACGGGTTACGAGCAGTACTTC. Encoded protein: CASSDAGTGYEQYF.

The chain is built from TRBV10-3 and TRBJ2-7, with 8 bases lining up with TRBD1. Losses at the gene ends were 4 bases for V and 4 bases for J; bases not matched to a gene: 0. The CDR3 contains 12 residues. CDR1 ENHRY and CDR2 SYGVKD come from the germline V gene. CDR3 in amino acids: CAISGTGYEQYF. CDR3 DNA sequence: TGTGCCATCAGTGGGACAGGGTACGAGCAGTACTTC.

The chain has TRBV4-3 and TRBJ2-2; the D is unclear. Trimming removed 4 bases from V and 5 bases from J, with 5 bases in between. The length of the CDR3 is 12 residues. The germline CDR1 and CDR2 sequences are LGHNA and YSLEER. The CDR3 nucleotides are TGCGCCAGCAGCCCCCTTACCGGGGAGCTGTTTTTT. This translates into CASSPLTGELFF.

The chain is built from TRBV19 and TRBJ2-3, with 9 bases fitting TRBD2. With 6 bases clipped from V and 6 bases from J, the junction kept 16 bases outside the gene matches. Germline CDR1 reads LNHDA; CDR2 reads SQIVND (reference sequence). The length of the CDR3 is 17 residues. The CDR3: CASRGWASGARRDTQYF. The CDR3 region has the DNA TGTGCCAGTAGGGGGTGGGCTAGCGGGGCCCGGCGGGATACGCAGTATTTT.